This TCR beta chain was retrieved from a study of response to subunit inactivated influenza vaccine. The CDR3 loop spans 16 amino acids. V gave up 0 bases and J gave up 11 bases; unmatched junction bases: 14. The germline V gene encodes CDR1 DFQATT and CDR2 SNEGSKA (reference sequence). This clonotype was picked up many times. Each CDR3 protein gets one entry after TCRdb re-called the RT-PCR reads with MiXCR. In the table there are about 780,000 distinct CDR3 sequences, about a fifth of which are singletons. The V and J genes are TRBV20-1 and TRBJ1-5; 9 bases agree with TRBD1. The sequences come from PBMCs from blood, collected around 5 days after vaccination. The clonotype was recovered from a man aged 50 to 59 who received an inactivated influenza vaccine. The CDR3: CSARDPRQGEDWTQHF. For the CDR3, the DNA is TGCAGTGCTAGAGATCCTCGACAGGGGGAGGATTGGACCCAGCATTTT.